Each of the 7 T cell receptor beta chains below was sequenced from the same sample in a study of T cell changes during pregnancy in multiple sclerosis. TCRdb keeps only in-frame clones here, not all; method: immunoSEQ multiplex PCR. The data hold under 120,000 clones, with 80% to 95% observed a single time. The sample was peripheral blood, taken after pregnancy. The receptors originated from a female donor with multiple sclerosis, enrolled in a pregnancy study.

The gene calls are TRBV7-2 and TRBJ2-4; no clear D. In germline, CDR1 is SGHTA, CDR2 FQGNSA. Trimming removed 4 bases from V and 12 bases from J, with 13 bases in between. This CDR3 has 12 residues. The CDR3 spells CASSSEVGAQYF. The DNA of the CDR3 is TGTGCCAGCAGCTCTGAGGTCGGTGCTCAGTACTTC.

The chain has TRBV9 and TRBJ1-1; no firm D call. This CDR3 region has 15 residues. From germline, CDR1 is SGDLS and CDR2 YYNGEE. The ends were cut back, 2 bases at V and 5 bases at J, with 16 bases in the middle. CDR3: CASSVSQGPGTEAFF. In DNA, the CDR3 is TGTGCCAGCAGCGTGTCTCAAGGACCGGGAACTGAAGCTTTCTTT.

The chain combines TRBV6-4 with TRBJ2-1; 10 bases agree with TRBD2. The CDR3 totals 14 residues. Germline CDR1 reads MRHNA; CDR2 reads SNTAGT. The V segment lost 3 bases and the J segment 6 bases; nucleotides outside the gene matches: 2. CDR3 sequence: CASSESSGGNEQFF. CDR3 nucleotides: TGTGCCAGCAGTGAGTCTAGCGGGGGCAATGAGCAGTTCTTC.

This chain connects TRBV4-1 to TRBJ1-2; 7 nucleotides line up with TRBD1. The CDR3 runs to 15 residues. The V gene end was trimmed by 1 base and the J gene end by 4 bases; junction bases not matched to a gene: 6. Germline lookup yields CDR1 MGHRA and CDR2 YSYEKL. The CDR3, as DNA: TGCGCCAGCAGCCAAGCCGCCGGACAGGTCTATGGCTACACCTTC. Translated: CASSQAAGQVYGYTF.

J is TRBJ1-2 and V is TRBV28, with D perhaps matching TRBD1 (5 bases). Germline assignment: CDR1 MDHEN and CDR2 SYDVKM. Trimming cost V 6 bases and J 7 bases, with 27 bases left between them. This CDR3 region has 17 residues. The CDR3 DNA reads TGTGCCAGCAGACCGATGGGGGGGAGGCAAACGGTACTTGGCTACACCTTC. Amino acids: CASRPMGGRQTVLGYTF.

The rearrangement links TRBV5-4 to TRBJ2-1, with D perhaps TRBD2 (6 bases). From germline, CDR1 is SGHNT and CDR2 YYREEE (reference sequence). Trimming stripped 2 bases from V and 5 bases from J, with 8 bases between. CDR3 length: 13 residues. This CDR3 is CASSFGGNNEQFF. The CDR3 DNA reads TGTGCCAGCAGCTTTGGGGGGAACAATGAGCAGTTCTTC.

This sequence joins TRBV7-9 and TRBJ2-3; TRBD2 agrees at 12 bases. The V and J ends lost 4 bases and 2 bases, in that order; junction bases with no gene match: 4. The CDR3 loop spans 16 amino acids. The V gene's germline CDR1 is SEHNR and CDR2 FQNEAQ (reference sequence). The chain's CDR3 is CASSSGTSGLTDTQYF. CDR3 nucleotides: TGTGCCAGCAGCTCCGGGACTAGCGGGCTCACAGATACGCAGTATTTT.